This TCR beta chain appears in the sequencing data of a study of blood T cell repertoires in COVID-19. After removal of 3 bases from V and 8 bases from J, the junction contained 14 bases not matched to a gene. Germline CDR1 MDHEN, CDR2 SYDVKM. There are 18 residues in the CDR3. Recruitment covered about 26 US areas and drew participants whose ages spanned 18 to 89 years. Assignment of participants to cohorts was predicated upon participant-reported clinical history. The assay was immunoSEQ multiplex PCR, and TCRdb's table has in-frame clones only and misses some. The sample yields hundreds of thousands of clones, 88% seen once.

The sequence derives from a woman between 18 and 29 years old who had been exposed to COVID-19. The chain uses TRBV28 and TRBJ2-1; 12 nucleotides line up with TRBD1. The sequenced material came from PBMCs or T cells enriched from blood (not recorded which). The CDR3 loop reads CASSFAGTGGGTSDEQFF. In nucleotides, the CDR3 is TGTGCCAGCAGTTTCGCCGGGACAGGGGGCGGAACGAGCGATGAGCAGTTCTTC.